This entry lists 26 T cell receptor beta chains sequenced from one sample in a study of monozygotic twins with inflammatory bowel disease. TCRdb reprocessed the 5' RACE reads and stores each CDR3 protein as one record, lacking DNA. Seen in this sample are over 120,000 distinct CDR3 sequences; the ten most common clones hold approximately 1.2%. The specimen was blood. The receptors derive from a human donor with ulcerative colitis or Crohn's disease, or a healthy co-twin of an affected twin (not recorded which).

This chain connects TRBV27 to TRBJ2-2; with no DNA, the TCRdb D assignment of TRBD1 cannot be verified. CDR1 and CDR2 (germline): MNHEY, SMNVEV (reference sequence). The CDR3 contains 15 residues. The CDR3 loop reads CATEVGGQGTGELFF.

The V and J genes are TRBV12-3 or TRBV12-4 and TRBJ1-4. CDR3 length: 14 amino acids. CDR3 loop: CASSLQPVGEKLFF.

The CDR3 loop reads CAISGPRGVSGANVLTF. The genes are TRBV10-3 and TRBJ2-6; there is no DNA to check the TCRdb D call of TRBD1. CDR1 and CDR2 (germline): ENHRY, SYGVKD. The CDR3 is 17 residues long.

V usage is TRBV11-2 and J usage is TRBJ2-3; lacking DNA, the TRBD1 call made by TCRdb goes unchecked. The CDR3 is 15 amino acids. Germline CDR1 is SGHAT and CDR2 is FQNNGV. The CDR3 is CASSLRTGGADTQYF.

The chain employs TRBV27 and TRBJ2-4; the D gene TCRdb calls, TRBD2, cannot be checked with no DNA. From germline, CDR1 is MNHEY and CDR2 SMNVEV (reference sequence). The CDR3 spans 14 residues. CDR3 sequence reads: CASSLGGAINMQYF.

The V and J genes are TRBV3-1 and TRBJ1-2. CDR1 and CDR2 from the germline V gene are LGHDT and YNNKEL (reference sequence). There are 12 residues in the CDR3. CDR3 loop: CASSQNNYGYTF. The full variable domain, rest sourced from reference TRBV3-1 and TRBJ1-2, is DTAVSQTPKYLVTQMGNDKSIKCEQNLGHDTMYWYKQDSKKFLKIMFSYNNKELIINETVPNRFSPKSPDKAHLNLHINSLELGDSAVYFCASSQNNYGYTFGSGTRLTVV.

The V gene is TRBV5-1, the J gene TRBJ2-1; the TRBD2 assignment by TCRdb is unverifiable without DNA. Germline V CDR1 and CDR2: SGHRS, YFSETQ. The CDR3 is 15 residues long. The chain's CDR3 is CASSLSAGGNNEQFF.

This chain links TRBV27 with TRBJ2-2; TCRdb selects TRBD1, and the lack of DNA leaves this call unchecked. The CDR3 totals 14 residues. Per the germline V gene, CDR1 is MNHEY and CDR2 is SMNVEV (reference sequence). The CDR3 loop reads CASRRDRAVGELFF.

This chain uses TRBV4-2 with TRBJ2-7. This CDR3 is built from 13 residues. CDR1 and CDR2 from the germline V gene are LGHNA and YNFKEQ. The CDR3 sequence is CASSQAWGDEQYF.

The chain carries TRBV6-1 and TRBJ1-4. The CDR3 totals 14 residues. Germline V gene sequence: CDR1 MNHNS, CDR2 SASEGT. The CDR3 reads CASSEGAANEKLFF.

CDR3 sequence: CASSKGLSPSYEQYF. The chain uses TRBV19 and TRBJ2-7; the TCRdb D gene call, TRBD2, has no DNA to confirm it. This CDR3 has 15 residues. The germline V gene encodes CDR1 LNHDA and CDR2 SQIVND (reference sequence).

J is TRBJ2-3 and V is TRBV7-3; without DNA, the TCRdb call of TRBD2 cannot be checked. In germline, CDR1 is SGHTA, CDR2 FQGTGA. The CDR3 loop spans 15 amino acids. The CDR3 is CASSLLSGRTDTQYF.

This chain links TRBV18 with TRBJ1-1; lacking DNA, the TRBD1 call made by TCRdb goes unchecked. CDR3 length: 14 residues. The germline V gene encodes CDR1 KGHSH and CDR2 LQKENI. This chain's CDR3 is CASSPRAGNTEAFF.

V and J are TRBV20-1 and TRBJ2-5; TCRdb reports TRBD2, a call that lacks DNA to check it against. Per the germline V gene, CDR1 is DFQATT and CDR2 is SNEGSKA (reference sequence). This CDR3 has 13 amino acids. CDR3 residues: CSATLAGTETQYF.

The J gene is TRBJ2-4, the V gene TRBV18; no DNA is available, so the TRBD1 call from TCRdb remains unchecked. The CDR3 length is 16 residues. Germline CDR1 and CDR2: KGHSH and LQKENI. The CDR3 is CASSPGTDSRKNIQYF.

This chain uses TRBV13 with TRBJ2-7; the D gene TCRdb calls, TRBD2, cannot be checked with no DNA. The CDR3 runs 19 residues. From germline, CDR1 is PRHDT and CDR2 FYEKMQ (reference sequence). This chain's CDR3 is CASSSPGLAGVGGSYEQYF.

This chain uses TRBV7-2 with TRBJ2-5; TCRdb outputs TRBD2, but without DNA this stays unchecked. The CDR3 sequence is 13 residues long. CDR1 is SGHTA and CDR2 is FQGNSA in the germline V gene. CDR3 residues: CASSGEVRLAAYF.

CDR3 region: CASSPGPIRGTEAFF. The chain carries TRBV7-2 and TRBJ1-1; as DNA is missing, the TRBD1 call by TCRdb cannot be tested. Germline CDR1 and CDR2: SGHTA and FQGNSA. This CDR3 comprises 15 residues.

This chain uses TRBV5-1 with TRBJ2-3; TCRdb returns TRBD2, unconfirmable since there is no DNA. CDR3 length: 15 amino acids. Germline V gene sequence: CDR1 SGHRS, CDR2 YFSETQ. CDR3 residues: CASSPSSGRSDTQYF.

The chain links TRBV11-2 to TRBJ2-1; there is no DNA to check the TCRdb D call of TRBD1. The CDR3 runs to 14 residues. The V gene's germline CDR1 is SGHAT and CDR2 FQNNGV. The CDR3: CASSRTGGSGEQFF. Using reference TRBV11-2 and TRBJ2-1 for the parts outside the CDR3, the full variable domain is EAGVAQSPRYKIIEKRQSVAFWCNPISGHATLYWYQQILGQGPKLLIQFQNNGVVDDSQLPKDRFSAERLKGVDSTLKIQPAKLEDSAVYLCASSRTGGSGEQFFGPGTRLTVL.

This CDR3 is CASSPRGLRNSEAFF. This chain uses TRBV19 with TRBJ1-1; the D call of TRBD1 rests on TCRdb alone, since no DNA is present to check it. Germline V gives CDR1 LNHDA, CDR2 SQIVND (reference sequence). The CDR3 totals 15 residues. The full variable domain, its missing parts supplied by reference TRBV19 and TRBJ1-1, is DGGITQSPKYLFRKEGQNVTLSCEQNLNHDAMYWYRQDPGQGLRLIYYSQIVNDFQKGDIAEGYSVSREKKESFPLTVTSAQKNPTAFYLCASSPRGLRNSEAFFGQGTRLTVV.

The J gene is TRBJ1-4, the V gene TRBV4-2; TCRdb lists TRBD1, though no DNA is available to test this call. The CDR3 covers 16 residues. CDR1 LGHNA and CDR2 YNFKEQ come from the germline V gene. The chain's CDR3 is CASSLGMGVKDEKLFF.

The rearrangement joins TRBV29-1 to TRBJ2-7; TCRdb picks TRBD2, but there is no DNA to check that call. CDR1 is SQVTM, CDR2 ANQGSEA, per germline. The CDR3 covers 16 residues. The CDR3 spells CSVEVPLTSGTYEQYF.

The CDR3 loop is CASSFSIRDRDSPLHF. The rearrangement joins TRBV5-1 to TRBJ1-6; the TRBD1 assignment by TCRdb is unverifiable without DNA. Germline V lookup: CDR1 SGHRS, CDR2 YFSETQ. This CDR3 comprises 16 residues.

The chain is built from TRBV29-1 and TRBJ1-2; TCRdb selects TRBD1, and the lack of DNA leaves this call unchecked. This CDR3 spans 11 amino acids. Per the germline V gene, CDR1 is SQVTM and CDR2 is ANQGSEA. This CDR3 is CSAGDRDGYTF.

The genes are TRBV20-1 and TRBJ2-4; the D call from TCRdb, TRBD1, cannot be confirmed without DNA. CDR1 is DFQATT, CDR2 SNEGSKA, per germline (reference sequence). This CDR3 is 15 amino acids long. The CDR3 here is CSARDTGQSKNIQYF.